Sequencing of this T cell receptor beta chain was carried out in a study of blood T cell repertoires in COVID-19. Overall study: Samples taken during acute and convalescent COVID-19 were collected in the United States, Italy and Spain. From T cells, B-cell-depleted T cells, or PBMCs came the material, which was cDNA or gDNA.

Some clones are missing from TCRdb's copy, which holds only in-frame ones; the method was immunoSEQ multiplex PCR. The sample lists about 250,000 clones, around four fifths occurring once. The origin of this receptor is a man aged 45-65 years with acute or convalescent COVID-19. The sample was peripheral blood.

The CDR3 DNA follows: TGCGCCAGCAGCCCTACAGGGGTCAACTATGGCTACACCTTC. Protein product: CASSPTGVNYGYTF. The chain has TRBV4-1 and TRBJ1-2; 7 nucleotides agree with TRBD1. This CDR3 has 14 amino acids. Trimming removed 4 bases from V and 2 bases from J; junction bases left unmatched: 4. CDR1 is MGHRA and CDR2 is YSYEKL in the germline V gene.